Listed here is a single T cell receptor (beta chain). Its antigen is unknown. No much larger clonotype is one base removed from it; base qualities were not supplied. This entry comes from a study of OX40 agonist ivuxolimab in advanced cancers. For the wider study: Ivuxolimab, which targeted the costimulatory receptor OX40 (CD134), was an agonistic, fully human IgG2 monoclonal antibody. Of the 50 to 55 patients in dose escalation, 19 had hepatocellular carcinoma, approximately 15 had melanoma, 9 had renal cell carcinoma and 9 had head and neck cancer. Three dose-escalation patients achieved partial responses, one with hepatocellular carcinoma and two with cutaneous melanoma. The paper covers the monotherapy dose-escalation part of the phase I ivuxolimab trial, which included N ≈ 52 patients. Patients were allowed to have had prior anti-PD-1, anti-PD-L1 or anti-CTLA-4 therapy, and around 40% of the dose-escalation patients had previously received checkpoint inhibitors. The point of sequencing TCRbeta in the periphery was to test whether ivuxolimab changed TCR sequence diversity and drove clonal T-cell expansion. Intravenous ivuxolimab was administered to patients every 2 weeks at six dose levels: 0.01, 0.1, 0.3, 1.5, 3 and 10 mg/kg. A male proportion of roughly 85% and a mean age of roughly 58 years, ranging from roughly 20 to 80, were recorded for the dose-escalation cohort. General findings and caveats noted by the study authors: In partial responders in the 0.1-3.0 mg/kg groups, normalized peripheral clonal expansion was found to be among the lowest, especially among CD8+ T cells. Which antigens the clonally expanded peripheral T cells were specific for was not determined. On average, CD8+ T cells showed more expanded clones than CD4+ T cells after ivuxolimab. At doses from 0.1 to 3.0 mg/kg, clonal expansion was seen in both CD4+ and CD8+ blood T cells between baseline and week 6. Low levels of normalized T-cell clonal expansion were also seen in some patients who did not respond.

The trial excluded patients who had a history of autoimmune disease or were on systemic immunosuppression. In every dose cohort, peripheral blood was drawn for TCR sequencing at baseline, cycle 4 day 1, and cycle 7 day 1. The samples were drawn from a first-in-human, open-label, multicenter phase I dose-escalation trial of ivuxolimab. The trial enrolled adults with locally advanced or metastatic head and neck squamous cell, hepatocellular, melanoma or renal cell carcinoma. Before TCR sequencing, CD4+ and CD8+ T cells were separately sorted from peripheral blood. The CDR3 starts with the cysteine, ends with the phenylalanine, and has 16 residues. The DNA shown is the 48-base CDR3, in frame from base 1. Taken from the germline V gene, the CDR1 and CDR2 loops are SGHDT and YYEEEE. V lost 1 base and J lost 0 bases, and the count of bases not matched to a germline gene is 6. Genomic DNA was isolated from the sorted cells so that the TCRbeta CDR3 region could be sequenced. The immunoSEQ Assay was used for sequencing of TCRbeta CDR3 regions. TCRdb mirrors the immuneACCESS table, restricted to in-frame sequences. Some clones are absent from its copies; in checked studies, under half trace to an unresolved V gene, and the reason for the others is unknown. For this sample the table gives 90,000 to 100,000 clones, of which roughly 95% were detected only once. In total, the top ten clones hold around 2.2% of the sample.

This TCR came from an adult with an advanced solid tumor such as melanoma, head and neck, liver or kidney cancer. The source material was CD4+ or CD8+ T cells sorted from blood, sampled in a trial of the OX40 agonist ivuxolimab. The chain joins TRBV5-6 to TRBJ1-1; TRBD1 aligns with 7 central bases. The DNA reads as follows: TGTGCCAGCAGCTTGCTCTCCCAGGGGGTGAACACTGAAGCTTTCTTT. It is translated as CASSLLSQGVNTEAFF.